Below, 2 T cell receptor beta chains from the same sample are listed, as sequenced in a study of beta chain features in type 1 diabetes. These receptors have no known antigen. Sequenced material consisted of expressed TCRB transcripts (all of the isolated RNA was reverse transcribed). Only in-frame clones appear in the TCRdb table, and some are missing; sequencing was by immunoSEQ multiplex PCR. The data show about 660,000 clones, about 14% seen once. Study-wide points: A moderate, significant TCRB CDR3 shortening appeared in type 1 diabetes across four CD4+ subsets.

Material for sequencing was naive CD4+ T cells from blood. The receptors shown here come from a man aged 18 to 30 with type 1 diabetes.

This clone was seen a handful of times. The CDR3, as DNA: TGTGCCAGCAGCCAAGTTAGGGGGATACAAGAGACCCAGTACTTC. This encodes CASSQVRGIQETQYF. The chain combines TRBV14 with TRBJ2-5; weak D call: TRBD1 (6 bases). This CDR3 spans 15 amino acids. CDR1 is SGHDN, CDR2 FVKESK, per germline. Trimming took 1 base from V and 2 from J, leaving 11 bases between them.

The V call is TRBV28, the J call TRBJ1-5; D possibly corresponds to TRBD1 (6 bases). Trimming took 8 bases from V and 4 from J, leaving 9 bases between them. Germline assignment: CDR1 MDHEN and CDR2 SYDVKM. This CDR3 region has 12 residues. Here the CDR3 DNA reads TGTGCCAGCGGGACAAGAAATCAGCCCCAGCATTTT. Residues: CASGTRNQPQHF.